These 5 T cell receptor beta chains share one sample of origin, sequenced in a study of T cells after somatic rescue of genetic block. TCRdb's copy holds only in-frame clones and misses some; the assay was immunoSEQ multiplex PCR. There are tens of thousands of clones in the sample; around 93% occur only once, and 2.9% lies in the top ten. Sequencing input: peripheral blood mononuclear cells (PBMCs). Source of these receptors: a man between 35 and 55 years old.

J is TRBJ2-1 and V is TRBV5-5, with no clear D. Germline-derived CDR1 and CDR2 are SGHKS and YYEKEE (reference sequence). This CDR3 comprises 13 residues. V lost 0 bases to trimming and J lost 9 bases, with 10 bases between them. CDR3 in DNA: TGTGCCAGCAGCTTGGCAACAGTAGGTGAGCAGTTCTTC. Translating gives CASSLATVGEQFF.

The chain has TRBV27 and TRBJ2-7, with 9 bases matching TRBD1. The CDR3 has 14 residues. Per the germline V gene, CDR1 is MNHEY and CDR2 is SMNVEV (reference sequence). J was trimmed by 2 bases and V by 6 bases; bases with no gene match: 5. The DNA of the CDR3 is TGTGCCAGCAGCCCCGGGACAGGGCCCTACGAGCAGTACTTC. Protein product: CASSPGTGPYEQYF.

The chain links TRBV27 to TRBJ2-7; 10 nucleotides line up with TRBD1. Germline V gives CDR1 MNHEY, CDR2 SMNVEV (reference sequence). The junction had 0 bases not matched to a gene; V was cut back by 6 bases and J by 1 base. CDR3 size: 13 residues. The CDR3 coding sequence is TGTGCCAGCAGGGGACAGGGGTCCTACGAGCAGTACTTC. Translated: CASRGQGSYEQYF.

The rearrangement uses TRBV28 and TRBJ1-3, with D tentatively TRBD1 (6 bases). The CDR3 extends over 14 amino acids. V was pared by 5 bases and J by 7 bases, with 15 bases between. The germline gives CDR1 MDHEN, CDR2 SYDVKM. The CDR3 spells CASSLTGSWNTIYF. In nucleotides, the CDR3 is TGTGCCAGCAGTCTAACAGGGAGTTGGAACACCATATATTTT.

The rearrangement links TRBV7-2 to TRBJ2-1; perhaps TRBD2 as D (5 bases). V was shortened by 6 bases and J by 2 bases, with 17 bases between the two germline ends. Germline V CDR1 and CDR2: SGHTA, FQGNSA. The CDR3 runs 16 residues. The CDR3 sequence: CASRPAEGGTYNEQFF. The CDR3 DNA reads as TGTGCCAGCAGACCAGCAGAGGGCGGAACCTACAATGAGCAGTTCTTC.